These T cell receptor beta chains were read from a single sample in a study of breast tumors, draining lymph nodes, adjacent tissues. TCRdb reprocessed the multiplex PCR reads with MiXCR, giving one entry per CDR3 protein. Found here are some 31,000 distinct CDR3 sequences, about 60% of them singletons; the top ten hold 18%. The material sequenced was breast tumor tissue. The receptors derive from a female donor with breast cancer. Some clones in this sample may be carry-over from other donors' samples. CDR3s include the opening cysteine and the closing phenylalanine or tryptophan. Fields, in order: V gene, D gene, clone size, J gene, CDR3 protein, CDR3 DNA. The D gene is left open where the match is weak. Where a row states a size, it is once, few, many or the class of an expanded clone; other rows omit it.

V gene: TRBV29-1; D gene: TRBD1; clone size: NA; J gene: TRBJ1-2; CDR3 protein: CSVPGTETSGYTF; CDR3 DNA: TGCAGCGTTCCAGGGACAGAGACAAGTGGCTACACCTTC
V gene: TRBV29-1; D gene: NA; clone size: NA; J gene: TRBJ2-1; CDR3 protein: CSVGDQGYEQFF; CDR3 DNA: TGCAGCGTTGGGGATCAGGGCTATGAGCAGTTCTTC
V gene: TRBV4-3; D gene: NA; clone size: once; J gene: TRBJ1-2; CDR3 protein: CASSQDNAGRHGYTF; CDR3 DNA: TGCGCCAGCAGCCAAGATAATGCGGGGCGGCATGGCTACACCTTC
V gene: TRBV2; D gene: NA; clone size: NA; J gene: TRBJ1-5; CDR3 protein: CASSYGGGNQPQHF; CDR3 DNA: TGTGCCAGCAGTTACGGGGGCGGCAATCAGCCCCAGCATTTT
V gene: TRBV7-9; D gene: TRBD1; clone size: NA; J gene: TRBJ2-7; CDR3 protein: CASSQGTAIYEQYF; CDR3 DNA: TGTGCCAGCAGCCAAGGGACAGCTATCTACGAGCAGTACTTC
V gene: TRBV4-1; D gene: NA; clone size: many; J gene: TRBJ2-6; CDR3 protein: CASSQVLQGHSGANVLTF; CDR3 DNA: TGCGCCAGCAGCCAAGTTCTCCAGGGACACTCTGGGGCCAACGTCCTGACTTTC
V gene: TRBV6-1; D gene: TRBD1; clone size: NA; J gene: TRBJ2-7; CDR3 protein: CASGSGTGLHEQYF; CDR3 DNA: TGTGCCAGCGGTTCCGGGACAGGGCTCCACGAGCAGTACTTC
V gene: TRBV20-1; D gene: TRBD1; clone size: many; J gene: TRBJ1-2; CDR3 protein: CSARQGAYGSTF; CDR3 DNA: TGCAGTGCTAGACAGGGGGCTTATGGCTCCACCTTC
V gene: TRBV7-2; D gene: NA; clone size: few; J gene: TRBJ2-5; CDR3 protein: CASSFSGQETQYF; CDR3 DNA: TGTGCCAGCAGCTTCTCAGGCCAAGAGACCCAGTACTTC
V gene: TRBV20-1; D gene: TRBD1; clone size: NA; J gene: TRBJ2-7; CDR3 protein: CSARGQGGNEQYF; CDR3 DNA: TGCAGTGCTAGGGGACAGGGCGGGAACGAGCAGTACTTC
V gene: TRBV13; D gene: NA; clone size: NA; J gene: TRBJ2-7; CDR3 protein: CASSPSLINEQYF; CDR3 DNA: TGTGCCAGCAGCCCGTCTTTGATCAATGAGCAGTACTTC
V gene: TRBV7-2; D gene: TRBD2; clone size: many; J gene: TRBJ2-5; CDR3 protein: CASSKSGGGETQYF; CDR3 DNA: TGTGCCAGCAGCAAAAGCGGGGGCGGAGAGACCCAGTACTTC
V gene: TRBV7-2; D gene: TRBD2; clone size: medium-sized; J gene: TRBJ2-1; CDR3 protein: CASSLVYGLGYNEQFF; CDR3 DNA: TGTGCCAGCAGCTTAGTATATGGACTAGGGTACAATGAGCAGTTCTTC
V gene: TRBV2; D gene: TRBD2; clone size: NA; J gene: TRBJ2-3; CDR3 protein: CASMTSGADTQYF; CDR3 DNA: TGTGCCAGCATGACTAGCGGGGCAGATACGCAGTATTTT
V gene: TRBV20-1; D gene: NA; clone size: NA; J gene: TRBJ1-2; CDR3 protein: CSNRALYGYTF; CDR3 DNA: TGCAGTAATAGGGCCCTCTATGGCTACACCTTC
V gene: TRBV2; D gene: TRBD2; clone size: NA; J gene: TRBJ2-1; CDR3 protein: CASSDRSERGTSGSSYNEQFF; CDR3 DNA: TGTGCCAGCAGTGATCGGTCAGAGAGAGGGACTAGCGGGAGCTCCTACAATGAGCAGTTCTTC
V gene: TRBV2; D gene: TRBD1; clone size: NA; J gene: TRBJ2-7; CDR3 protein: CASSDGSGGYEQYF; CDR3 DNA: TGTGCCAGCAGTGACGGGTCAGGGGGCTACGAGCAGTACTTC
V gene: TRBV11-2; D gene: TRBD1; clone size: once; J gene: TRBJ1-6; CDR3 protein: CASSPGQGSSPLHF; CDR3 DNA: TGTGCCAGCAGCCCCGGACAGGGAAGTTCACCCCTCCACTTT
V gene: TRBV20-1; D gene: NA; clone size: many; J gene: TRBJ2-1; CDR3 protein: CSARVSGSSSYNEQFF; CDR3 DNA: TGCAGTGCTAGAGTATCGGGGAGCAGCTCCTACAATGAGCAGTTCTTC
V gene: TRBV3-1; D gene: NA; clone size: many; J gene: TRBJ2-7; CDR3 protein: CASSREGRYEQYF; CDR3 DNA: TGTGCCAGCAGCCGTGAGGGGCGGTACGAGCAGTACTTC
V gene: TRBV7-2; D gene: NA; clone size: NA; J gene: TRBJ2-5; CDR3 protein: CASSLVPGVETQYF; CDR3 DNA: TGTGCCAGCAGCTTAGTGCCGGGAGTAGAGACCCAGTACTTC
V gene: TRBV20-1; D gene: TRBD1; clone size: large; J gene: TRBJ2-7; CDR3 protein: CSAYLQGTNYEQYF; CDR3 DNA: TGCAGTGCTTATTTACAGGGGACGAACTACGAGCAGTACTTC
V gene: TRBV4-1; D gene: NA; clone size: medium-sized; J gene: TRBJ2-7; CDR3 protein: CASSQDLLYEQYF; CDR3 DNA: TGCGCCAGCAGCCAAGATCTTTTATACGAGCAGTACTTC
V gene: TRBV10-3; D gene: NA; clone size: NA; J gene: TRBJ2-2; CDR3 protein: CAITDRANTGELFF; CDR3 DNA: TGTGCCATCACGGACAGAGCCAACACCGGGGAGCTGTTTTTT
V gene: TRBV2; D gene: NA; clone size: once; J gene: TRBJ1-5; CDR3 protein: CASSKTFRNQPQHF; CDR3 DNA: TGTGCCAGCAGCAAGACCTTCAGGAATCAGCCCCAGCATTTT
V gene: TRBV9; D gene: TRBD1; clone size: NA; J gene: TRBJ1-3; CDR3 protein: CASSANPDRVGGNTIYF; CDR3 DNA: TGTGCCAGCAGCGCCAACCCGGACAGGGTTGGTGGAAACACCATATATTTT
V gene: TRBV13; D gene: NA; clone size: NA; J gene: TRBJ1-6; CDR3 protein: CASSAVGLINSPLHF; CDR3 DNA: TGTGCCAGCAGCGCGGTGGGGCTGATTAATTCACCCCTCCACTTT
V gene: TRBV7-2; D gene: TRBD2; clone size: medium-sized; J gene: TRBJ2-2; CDR3 protein: CASTSHSGGYTGELFF; CDR3 DNA: TGTGCCAGCACCTCCCATAGCGGGGGCTACACCGGGGAGCTGTTTTTT
V gene: TRBV7-6; D gene: NA; clone size: once; J gene: TRBJ2-7; CDR3 protein: CASSTGRTYEQYF; CDR3 DNA: TGTGCCAGCAGCACGGGACGGACCTACGAGCAGTACTTC
V gene: TRBV6-2/TRBV6-3; D gene: NA; clone size: many; J gene: TRBJ1-2; CDR3 protein: CASSLPVANYGYTF; CDR3 DNA: TGTGCCAGCAGTCTCCCTGTCGCTAACTATGGCTACACCTTC
V gene: TRBV30; D gene: NA; clone size: many; J gene: TRBJ2-7; CDR3 protein: CAWSPIVRNLYEQYF; CDR3 DNA: TGTGCCTGGAGTCCGATTGTTCGAAATCTCTACGAGCAGTACTTC
V gene: TRBV19; D gene: NA; clone size: NA; J gene: TRBJ2-6; CDR3 protein: CASSVAGQPREANVLTF; CDR3 DNA: TGTGCCAGTAGTGTAGCTGGACAGCCCCGGGAGGCCAACGTCCTGACTTTC
V gene: TRBV5-5; D gene: NA; clone size: NA; J gene: TRBJ2-5; CDR3 protein: CASSLEGGGWVETQYF; CDR3 DNA: TGTGCCAGCAGCTTGGAGGGGGGGGGATGGGTAGAGACCCAGTACTTC
V gene: TRBV11-1; D gene: NA; clone size: NA; J gene: TRBJ2-5; CDR3 protein: CASSLVWDIGETQYF; CDR3 DNA: TGTGCCAGCAGCTTAGTATGGGACATCGGGGAGACCCAGTACTTC
V gene: TRBV28; D gene: NA; clone size: many; J gene: TRBJ2-6; CDR3 protein: CASTQYRATGAGANVLTF; CDR3 DNA: TGTGCCAGCACCCAATATCGGGCCACCGGGGCTGGGGCCAACGTCCTGACTTTC
V gene: TRBV20-1; D gene: NA; clone size: NA; J gene: TRBJ2-7; CDR3 protein: CSARYSSATYEQYF; CDR3 DNA: TGCAGTGCTAGGTATTCTAGCGCCACCTACGAGCAGTACTTC
V gene: TRBV7-3; D gene: NA; clone size: NA; J gene: TRBJ1-1; CDR3 protein: CASSLNSMNTEVSF; CDR3 DNA: TGTGCCAGCAGCTTAAACAGTATGAACACTGAAGTTTCCTTT
V gene: TRBV14; D gene: NA; clone size: NA; J gene: TRBJ1-2; CDR3 protein: CASSQGRHDGNYGYTF; CDR3 DNA: TGTGCCAGCAGCCAAGGGAGACACGACGGAAACTATGGCTACACCTTC
V gene: TRBV5-1; D gene: TRBD1; clone size: NA; J gene: TRBJ2-7; CDR3 protein: CASTTGGAPPCSYEQYF; CDR3 DNA: TGCGCCAGTACGACAGGGGGTGCACCTCCGTGCTCCTACGAGCAGTACTTC
V gene: TRBV10-1; D gene: NA; clone size: many; J gene: TRBJ2-1; CDR3 protein: CASSEHRLQRISFF; CDR3 DNA: TGCGCCAGCAGCGAGCACCGCTTGCAAAGGATCTCGTTCTTC
V gene: TRBV5-4; D gene: TRBD2; clone size: NA; J gene: TRBJ2-3; CDR3 protein: CASSPGLAGAVTDTQYF; CDR3 DNA: TGTGCCAGCAGCCCGGGACTAGCGGGGGCGGTCACAGATACGCAGTATTTT
V gene: TRBV19; D gene: TRBD1; clone size: NA; J gene: TRBJ2-7; CDR3 protein: CASSPRQGSYEQYF; CDR3 DNA: TGTGCCAGTAGTCCCCGACAGGGATCCTACGAGCAGTACTTC
V gene: TRBV29-1; D gene: TRBD2; clone size: NA; J gene: TRBJ2-1; CDR3 protein: CSVPGGMYEQFF; CDR3 DNA: TGCAGCGTTCCGGGGGGGATGTATGAGCAGTTCTTC
V gene: TRBV6-5; D gene: NA; clone size: once; J gene: TRBJ1-2; CDR3 protein: CASSRGYGYTF; CDR3 DNA: TGTGCCAGCAGCCGGGGATATGGCTACACCTTC
V gene: TRBV30; D gene: NA; clone size: NA; J gene: TRBJ1-6; CDR3 protein: CAWWGGSYNSPLHF; CDR3 DNA: TGTGCCTGGTGGGGGGGCTCCTATAATTCACCCCTCCACTTT